This TCR beta chain stems from a study of shared clonotypes between healthy human individuals. General study results and limits: Among non-shared clonotypes, generation probabilities were lower than among those shared by all four donors. Apart from blood, nothing was sampled; tissue repertoires likely differ.

About this clone itself: What it binds is unknown.

CD4+ cells underwent separation, giving CD45RA+ naive and CD45RA-negative memory subsets. Produced via immunoSEQ multiplex PCR; TCRdb's table is partial and in-frame only. Counted here are nearly 750,000 clones, 55% to 80% occurring once; the ten biggest clones make up around 1.7%. The sequenced sample consisted of memory CD4+ T cells sorted from blood. Sample subset: CD45RA-negative fraction. This receptor was taken from a woman aged 25 to 45 in good health.

The CDR3 here is CASSFSGAALKETQYF. CDR3 sequence (DNA): TGTGCCAGCAGTTTCTCGGGGGCAGCGTTAAAAGAGACCCAGTACTTC. The chain links TRBV28 to TRBJ2-5; D is tentatively TRBD1 or TRBD2 (6 bases each). V was shortened by 3 bases and J by 3 bases, with 17 bases between the two germline ends. In germline, CDR1 is MDHEN, CDR2 SYDVKM. CDR3 length: 16 amino acids.